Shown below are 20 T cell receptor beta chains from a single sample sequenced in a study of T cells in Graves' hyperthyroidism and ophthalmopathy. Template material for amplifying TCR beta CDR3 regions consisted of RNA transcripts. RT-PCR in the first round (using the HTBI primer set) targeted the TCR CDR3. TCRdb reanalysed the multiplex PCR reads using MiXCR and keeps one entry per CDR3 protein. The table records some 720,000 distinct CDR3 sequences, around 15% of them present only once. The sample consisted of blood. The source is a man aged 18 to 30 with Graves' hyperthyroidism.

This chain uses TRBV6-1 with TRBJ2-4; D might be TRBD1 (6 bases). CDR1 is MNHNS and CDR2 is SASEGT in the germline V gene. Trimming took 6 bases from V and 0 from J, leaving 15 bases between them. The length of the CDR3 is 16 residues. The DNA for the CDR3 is TGTGCCAGCAGCACGAGGGGGAATCTAGCCAAAAACATTCAGTACTTC. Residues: CASSTRGNLAKNIQYF.

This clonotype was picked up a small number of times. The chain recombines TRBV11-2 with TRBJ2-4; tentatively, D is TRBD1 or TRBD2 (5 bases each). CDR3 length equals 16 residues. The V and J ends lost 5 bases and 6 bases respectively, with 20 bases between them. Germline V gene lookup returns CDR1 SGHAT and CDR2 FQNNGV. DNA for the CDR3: TGTGCCAGCAGCCAAGCCTGGGGGATGGAAGGAAACATTCAGTACTTC. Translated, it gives CASSQAWGMEGNIQYF.

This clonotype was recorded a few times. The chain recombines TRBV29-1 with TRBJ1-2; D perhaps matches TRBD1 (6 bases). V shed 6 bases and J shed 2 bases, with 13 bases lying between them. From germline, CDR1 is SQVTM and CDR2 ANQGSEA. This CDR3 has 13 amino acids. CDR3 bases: TGCAGCGTCGAGACAGGAAAGAACTATGGCTACACCTTC. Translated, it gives CSVETGKNYGYTF. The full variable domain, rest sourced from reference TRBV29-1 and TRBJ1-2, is SAVISQKPSRDICQRGTSLTIQCQVDSQVTMMFWYRQQPGQSLTLIATANQGSEATYESGFVIDKFPISRPNLTFSTLTVSNMSPEDSSIYLCSVETGKNYGYTFGSGTRLTVV.

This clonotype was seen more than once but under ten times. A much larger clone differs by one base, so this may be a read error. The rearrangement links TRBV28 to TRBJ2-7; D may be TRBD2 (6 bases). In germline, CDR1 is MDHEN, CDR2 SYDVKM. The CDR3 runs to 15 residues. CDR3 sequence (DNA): TGTGCCAGCAGCTCCCGGCGCGGGGCAGGGTACGAGCGGTACTTC. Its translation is CASSSRRGAGYERYF. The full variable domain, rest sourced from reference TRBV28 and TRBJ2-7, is DVKVTQSSRYLVKRTGEKVFLECVQDMDHENMFWYRQDPGLGLRLIYFSYDVKMKEKGDIPEGYSVSREKKERFSLILESASTNQTSMYLCASSSRRGAGYERYFGPGTRLTVT.

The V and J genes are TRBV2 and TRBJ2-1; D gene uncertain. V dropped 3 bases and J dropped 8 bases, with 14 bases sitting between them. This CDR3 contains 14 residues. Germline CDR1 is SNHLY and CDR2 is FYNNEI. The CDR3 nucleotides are TGTGCCAGCAGTGACTTCGTAGGGTCGGATGAGCAGTTCTTC. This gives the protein CASSDFVGSDEQFF.

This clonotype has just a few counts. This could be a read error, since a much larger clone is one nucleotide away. CDR3 sequence reads: CASSEESGGETQYF. CDR3 in DNA: TGTGCCAGCAGTGAGGAGAGTGGGGGGGAGACCCAGTACTTC. The chain combines TRBV6-1 with TRBJ2-5; D may be TRBD2 (6 bases). The CDR3 runs 14 residues. Trimming stripped 3 bases from V and 5 bases from J, with 13 bases between. CDR1 and CDR2 (germline): MNHNS, SASEGT.

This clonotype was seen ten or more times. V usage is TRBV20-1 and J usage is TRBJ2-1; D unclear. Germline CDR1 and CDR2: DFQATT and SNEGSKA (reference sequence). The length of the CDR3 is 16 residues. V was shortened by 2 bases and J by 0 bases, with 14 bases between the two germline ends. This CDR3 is CSARSLDGISYNEQFF. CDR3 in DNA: TGCAGTGCTAGATCCCTGGACGGAATCTCCTACAATGAGCAGTTCTTC.

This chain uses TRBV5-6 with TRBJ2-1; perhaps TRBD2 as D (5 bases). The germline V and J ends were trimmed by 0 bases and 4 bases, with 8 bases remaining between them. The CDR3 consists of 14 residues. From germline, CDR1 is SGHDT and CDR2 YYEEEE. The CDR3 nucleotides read TGTGCCAGCAGCTTGGCCACTAGATACAATGAGCAGTTCTTC. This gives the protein CASSLATRYNEQFF.

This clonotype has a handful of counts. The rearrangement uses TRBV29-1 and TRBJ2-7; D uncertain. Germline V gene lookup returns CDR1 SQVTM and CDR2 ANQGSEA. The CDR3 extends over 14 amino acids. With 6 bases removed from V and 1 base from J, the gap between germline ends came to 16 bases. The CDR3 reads CSVETGWASYEQYF. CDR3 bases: TGCAGCGTCGAAACGGGCTGGGCGTCCTACGAGCAGTACTTC.

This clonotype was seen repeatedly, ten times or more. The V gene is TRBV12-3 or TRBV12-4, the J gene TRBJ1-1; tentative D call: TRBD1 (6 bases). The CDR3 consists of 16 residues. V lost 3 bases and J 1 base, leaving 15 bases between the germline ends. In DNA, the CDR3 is TGTGCCAGCAGTTTTACAGGGCAACCTCCGAACACTGAAGCTTTCTTT. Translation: CASSFTGQPPNTEAFF.

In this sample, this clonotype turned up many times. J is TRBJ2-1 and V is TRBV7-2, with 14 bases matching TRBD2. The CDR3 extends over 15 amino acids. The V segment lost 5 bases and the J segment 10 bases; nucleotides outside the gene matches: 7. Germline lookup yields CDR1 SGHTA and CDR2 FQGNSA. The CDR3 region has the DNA TGTGCCAGCAGCCAGACTAGCGGGAGGGCCGGAGAGCAGTTCTTC. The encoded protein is CASSQTSGRAGEQFF.

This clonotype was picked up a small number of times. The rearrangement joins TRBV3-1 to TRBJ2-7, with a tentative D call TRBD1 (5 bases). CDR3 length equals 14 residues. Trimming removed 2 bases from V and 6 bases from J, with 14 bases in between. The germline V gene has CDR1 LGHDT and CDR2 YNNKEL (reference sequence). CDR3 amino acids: CASSQLGDRAEQYF. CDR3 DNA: TGTGCCAGCAGCCAATTAGGAGACAGAGCCGAGCAGTACTTC.

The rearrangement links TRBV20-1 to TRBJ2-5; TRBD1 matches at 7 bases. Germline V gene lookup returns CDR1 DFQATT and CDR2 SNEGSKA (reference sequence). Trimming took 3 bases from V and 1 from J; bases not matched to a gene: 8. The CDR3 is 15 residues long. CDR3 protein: CSASDPGQSQETQYF. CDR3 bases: TGCAGTGCTAGCGATCCGGGACAGAGCCAAGAGACCCAGTACTTC.

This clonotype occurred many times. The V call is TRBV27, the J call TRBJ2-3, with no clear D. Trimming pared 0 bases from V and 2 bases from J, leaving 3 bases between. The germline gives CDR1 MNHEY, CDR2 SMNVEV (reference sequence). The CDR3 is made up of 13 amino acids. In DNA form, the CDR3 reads TGTGCCAGCAGTTTATCCCTCACAGATACGCAGTATTTT. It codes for CASSLSLTDTQYF.

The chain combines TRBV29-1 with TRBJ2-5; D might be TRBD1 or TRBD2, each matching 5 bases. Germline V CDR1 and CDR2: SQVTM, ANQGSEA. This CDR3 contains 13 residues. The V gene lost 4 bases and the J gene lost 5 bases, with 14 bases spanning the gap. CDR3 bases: TGCAGCGTTGTGGTGGGGGTAGAGGAGACCCAGTACTTC. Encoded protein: CSVVVGVEETQYF.

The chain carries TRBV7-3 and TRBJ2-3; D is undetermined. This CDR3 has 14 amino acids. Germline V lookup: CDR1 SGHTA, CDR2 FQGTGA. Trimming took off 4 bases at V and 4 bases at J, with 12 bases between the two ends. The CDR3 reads CASSSTGSADTQYF. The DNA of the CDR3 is TGTGCCAGCAGCTCAACCGGGTCGGCAGATACGCAGTATTTT.

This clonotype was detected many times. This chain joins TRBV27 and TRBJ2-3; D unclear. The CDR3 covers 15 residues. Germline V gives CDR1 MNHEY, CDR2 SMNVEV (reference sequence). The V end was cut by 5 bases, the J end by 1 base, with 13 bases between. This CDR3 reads CASSLRAVGTDTQYF. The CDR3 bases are TGTGCCAGCAGTCTCCGGGCCGTTGGCACAGATACGCAGTATTTT.

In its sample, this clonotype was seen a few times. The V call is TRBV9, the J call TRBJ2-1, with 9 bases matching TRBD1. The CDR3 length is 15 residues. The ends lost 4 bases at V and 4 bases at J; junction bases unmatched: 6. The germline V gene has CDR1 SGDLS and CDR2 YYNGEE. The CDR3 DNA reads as TGTGCCAGCAGCCCGTCGACAGGGGGATACAATGAGCAGTTCTTC. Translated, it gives CASSPSTGGYNEQFF.

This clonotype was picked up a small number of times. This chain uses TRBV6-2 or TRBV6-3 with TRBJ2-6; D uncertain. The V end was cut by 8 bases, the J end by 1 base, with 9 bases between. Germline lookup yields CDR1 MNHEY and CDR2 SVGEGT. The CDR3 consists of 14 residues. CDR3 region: CASRSLSGANVLTF. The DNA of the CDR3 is TGTGCCAGCCGATCCTTGTCTGGGGCCAACGTCCTGACTTTC.

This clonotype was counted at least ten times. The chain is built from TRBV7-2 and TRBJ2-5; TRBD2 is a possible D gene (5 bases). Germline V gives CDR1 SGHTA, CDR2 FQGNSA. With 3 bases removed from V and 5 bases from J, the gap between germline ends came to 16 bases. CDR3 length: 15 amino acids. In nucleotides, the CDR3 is TGTGCCAGCAGCTTGGAGCCGGCACGCGGGGAGACCCAGTACTTC. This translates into CASSLEPARGETQYF. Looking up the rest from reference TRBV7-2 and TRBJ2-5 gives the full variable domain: GAGVSQSPSNKVTEKGKDVELRCDPISGHTALYWYRQSLGQGLEFLIYFQGNSAPDKSGLPSDRFSAERTGGSVSTLTIQRTQQEDSAVYLCASSLEPARGETQYFGPGTRLLVL.